This T cell receptor beta chain appears in the sequencing data of a study of neurological immune-mediated disorders. Findings of the study overall: Expansion of TCR clones was greatest in HTLV-1-associated myelopathy and smallest in multiple sclerosis, where it fell below that of healthy controls.

A 10-nucleotide random UMI tagged transcripts in template-switch 5'RACE cDNA synthesis. MiXCR was run by TCRdb on the 5' RACE reads, yielding one entry per CDR3 protein. This table has about 18,000 distinct CDR3 sequences, about 15% appearing once. The table lists this clonotype with many counts. Its antigen is unknown. This clonotype was sampled from a woman in her sixties with HTLV-1-associated myelopathy (HAM/TSP). The sample taken for sequencing was CD4+ T cells from blood.

The CDR3 DNA reads as TGTGCCAGCAGCCCCGAGATTAGAGCCTACGAGCAGTACTTC. Translated, it gives CASSPEIRAYEQYF. The gene calls are TRBV27 and TRBJ2-7; no definite D call. Looked up from germline, CDR1 is MNHEY and CDR2 is SMNVEV (reference sequence). The CDR3 spans 14 residues. With 6 bases removed from V and 2 bases from J, the gap between germline ends came to 14 bases.